These T cell receptor beta chains were read from a single sample in a study of T-cell reconstitution after alpha-beta-depleted transplantation in children. Via MiXCR, TCRdb re-called the PCR reads, giving one row per CDR3 protein. The sample has almost 250,000 distinct CDR3 sequences, 20% to 30% seen once. The sample consisted of PBMCs, taken before TCRalphabeta/CD19-depleted stem cell transplant. The receptors were gathered from a girl between 2 and 10 years old with Fanconi anemia, due to receive a stem cell transplant. Each CDR3 is given without its conserved first and last residue. Each record gives: J gene, clone size, V gene, CDR3 protein. The size of a clone is reported for some rows only, either as once, few or many, or as a class for expanded clones.

j_gene: TRBJ2-1; abundance: -; v_gene: TRBV6-4; CDR3aa: ASAGTIFYNEQF
j_gene: TRBJ2-3; abundance: -; v_gene: TRBV28; CDR3aa: ASRLDILAGSTDTQY
j_gene: TRBJ2-7; abundance: many; v_gene: TRBV6-5; CDR3aa: ASSYSEQGARQY
j_gene: TRBJ1-6; abundance: many; v_gene: TRBV6-5; CDR3aa: ASSSAGTRNSPLH
j_gene: TRBJ1-5; abundance: -; v_gene: TRBV7-6; CDR3aa: ASSLGKGTTSNQPQH
j_gene: TRBJ2-3; abundance: many; v_gene: TRBV29-1; CDR3aa: SVEGGTDTQY
j_gene: TRBJ2-7; abundance: many; v_gene: TRBV13; CDR3aa: ASSLYGTLYEQY
j_gene: TRBJ1-5; abundance: -; v_gene: TRBV12-3/TRBV12-4; CDR3aa: ASRTDTAYSNQPQH
j_gene: TRBJ2-1; abundance: -; v_gene: TRBV11-3; CDR3aa: ASSPPLGNEQF
j_gene: TRBJ1-6; abundance: many; v_gene: TRBV6-1; CDR3aa: ASSVHRSSYNSPLH
j_gene: TRBJ1-2; abundance: -; v_gene: TRBV18; CDR3aa: ASSEVGQRFNYGYT
j_gene: TRBJ2-1; abundance: few; v_gene: TRBV10-3; CDR3aa: AISESMREVWDEQF
j_gene: TRBJ2-7; abundance: -; v_gene: TRBV14; CDR3aa: ASSPAAGGHYEQY
j_gene: TRBJ2-3; abundance: many; v_gene: TRBV20-1; CDR3aa: SALYAPSAQY
j_gene: TRBJ2-1; abundance: many; v_gene: TRBV12-3/TRBV12-4; CDR3aa: ASRAGGEYEQF
j_gene: TRBJ1-2; abundance: -; v_gene: TRBV4-2; CDR3aa: ASSQDVPGQGNYGYT
j_gene: TRBJ2-5; abundance: many; v_gene: TRBV29-1; CDR3aa: SVPAGTSGQETQY
j_gene: TRBJ2-3; abundance: few; v_gene: TRBV29-1; CDR3aa: SVGGGAPDTQY
j_gene: TRBJ2-1; abundance: many; v_gene: TRBV5-1; CDR3aa: ASSMGLAGGTSYNEQF
j_gene: TRBJ1-2; abundance: few; v_gene: TRBV10-2; CDR3aa: ASSPTDYVGT
j_gene: TRBJ2-4; abundance: many; v_gene: TRBV12-3/TRBV12-4; CDR3aa: ASSLGAAEYWANIQY
j_gene: TRBJ2-2; abundance: -; v_gene: TRBV29-1; CDR3aa: SVATGVNTGELF
j_gene: TRBJ2-1; abundance: many; v_gene: TRBV28; CDR3aa: ASSTPGLAGAYNEQF
j_gene: TRBJ2-2; abundance: -; v_gene: TRBV29-1; CDR3aa: SGARGDTGELF
j_gene: TRBJ2-3; abundance: many; v_gene: TRBV7-2; CDR3aa: ASSRRSSRSTDTQY
j_gene: TRBJ1-5; abundance: -; v_gene: TRBV20-1; CDR3aa: SARAGGNQPQH